This TCR beta chain was profiled in a study of CD8+CD57+ T cells in acquired aplastic anemia. On the study more broadly: Across the sorted CD4+ and CD8+ cells, DNA amounts averaged approximately 3.1 ug.

Patients who underwent sequencing had shown CD8+CD57+ cell expansion by flow cytometry. Severe acquired aplastic anemia affected all patients. Profiling that covered TCR beta VDJ and CDR3 relied on genomic DNA as its template. TCRdb ran MiXCR on the reads and lists one entry per CDR3 protein. Of 220,000 or so distinct CDR3 sequences listed, around three fifths are singletons. On this clonotype: Its antigen remains unknown.

Study observations and caveats: Patients and controls had in common approximately 28 CD8+ CDR3 sequences.

This sequence was found in a human donor with aplastic anemia. The sequenced sample was sorted CD4+, CD8+, or CD8+CD57+ T cells (not recorded which) from PBMCs.

The CDR3 here is CASSLGGIADTQYF. CDR3 coding DNA: TGTGCCAGCAGCTTAGGGGGGATCGCAGATACGCAGTATTTT. The chain combines TRBV7-3 with TRBJ2-3; D may be TRBD2 (6 bases). From germline, CDR1 is SGHTA and CDR2 FQGTGA. V gave up 2 bases and J gave up 4 bases, with 10 bases separating them. The CDR3 covers 14 residues.